This T cell receptor (beta chain) was sequenced for a study of shared clonotypes between healthy human individuals. Study overall: Three plates were used per donor for CD4 naive, three for CD4 memory, two for CD8 naive and one for CD8 memory. Study-level points and caveats: Shared clonotypes across all four donors exceeded non-shared ones in generation probability. Estimated richness was generally greater in naive than memory subsets.

Trimming removed 5 bases from V and 1 base from J; junction bases left unmatched: 3. Germline V CDR1 and CDR2: SGHNT, YENEEA. The CDR3 consists of 15 residues. There are many counts of this clone. The antigen is undetermined. Sorted subsets were amplified in replicate PCRs using about 200 ng DNA, around 30,000 T cell genomes. Data came from immunoSEQ multiplex PCR; TCRdb stores just in-frame clones and leaves some out. The sample shows 950,000 to 1,200,000 clones, approximately 77% of them seen only once. This receptor was obtained from a man in his late teens or twenties in good health. Some clones in this sample may be carry-over from other donors' samples. J is TRBJ2-3 and V is TRBV11-3; 10 bases fit TRBD2. Source material: memory CD4+ T cells from PBMCs. The subset is: CD45RA-negative fraction. CDR3 sequence reads: CASSPGTSGTDTQYF. In DNA, the CDR3 is TGTGCCAGCAGCCCCGGGACTAGCGGCACAGATACGCAGTATTTT. The complete variable domain, with remaining parts taken from reference TRBV11-3 and TRBJ2-3, reads EAGVVQSPRYKIIEKKQPVAFWCNPISGHNTLYWYLQNLGQGPELLIRYENEEAVDDSQLPKDRFSAERLKGVDSTLKIQPAELGDSAVYLCASSPGTSGTDTQYFGPGTRLTVL.